The entry below gives a single TCR beta chain sequence along with its context. Its target is not known. It was with a sample-barcoded 5' primer and a J-beta primer mix that a second PCR of roughly 6 to 12 cycles was run. Each CDR3 protein is one row after TCRdb ran MiXCR on the 5' RACE reads. This table holds roughly 1.9 million distinct CDR3 sequences, approximately 39% found once. Aged about 6 to 100, donors were systemically healthy Caucasians from Russia. The sample is drawn from a study of blood T cells in healthy people across ages. Findings of the study overall: While age rose, TCR beta diversity per million T cells dropped in a roughly linear way. Total diversity from one million sequenced T cells was likely underestimated. The donors' CMV status was not determined, possibly confounding changes in expanded clonotypes.

The CDR3 contains 13 residues. Per germline, CDR1 SGHVS and CDR2 FQNEAQ. The ends were cut back, 4 bases at V and 5 bases at J, with 11 bases in the middle. This receptor was identified in a human donor in good health. The sequenced sample was blood. V gene TRBV7-8 combines with J gene TRBJ2-5; a possible D gene is TRBD1 (5 bases). CDR3 in amino acids: CASSSRSGETQYF. CDR3 sequence (DNA): TGTGCCAGCAGCTCACGATCAGGGGAGACCCAGTACTTC.